This entry is about one T cell receptor beta chain. Its specificity is unknown. The data were obtained in a study of PD-1 blockade in classical Hodgkin lymphoma. Brentuximab vedotin exposure varied, and every patient relapsed after autologous stem cell transplantation. TCRdb's table, derived via immunoSEQ multiplex PCR, lists solely in-frame clones and lacks some. The table has about 21,000 clones, around 65% seen once. Whole-study findings and limits: Baseline diversity was lower in partial responders and progressors than complete responders. What caused the repertoire differences, perhaps disease activity or prior therapy, remains undefined. It was CD4+ TCR diversity, not CD8+, that rose significantly by C4D1. Relapsed/refractory patients reportedly had lower baseline diversity than newly diagnosed patients.

Trimming stripped 0 bases from V and 7 bases from J, with 12 bases between. The CDR3 has 14 amino acids. Germline loops: CDR1 SGHTA, CDR2 FQGNSA. The genes are TRBV7-2 and TRBJ1-2; a possible D gene is TRBD1 (5 bases). The sequenced sample was peripheral blood mononuclear cells (PBMCs), obtained at baseline. This clonotype was sampled from a human donor with classical Hodgkin lymphoma. The CDR3 DNA reads as TGTGCCAGCAGCTTAGCGATTCGCAGGGCTGGCTACACCTTC. Amino acids: CASSLAIRRAGYTF.